A single sample is the source of the 3 T cell receptor beta chains below, sequenced in a study of blood T cell repertoires in COVID-19. Profiling relied on immunoSEQ multiplex PCR, and the TCRdb table lists in-frame clones only, not all of them. This repertoire shows approximately 69,000 clones, 75% to 90% found once; its top ten account for about 20%. What was sequenced was peripheral blood. The receptors come from an elderly woman with acute or convalescent COVID-19.

The V gene is TRBV3-1 (or the pseudogene TRBV3-2), the J gene TRBJ2-3, with 7 bases identical to TRBD1. Germline V lookup: CDR1 LGHDT, CDR2 YNNKEL (reference sequence). The CDR3 spans 20 residues. V lost 0 bases and J lost 3; bases outside the gene matches: 18. CDR3 sequence: CASSQDVGTVRLSETDTQYF. As DNA, the CDR3 is TGTGCCAGCAGCCAAGACGTCGGGACAGTTCGCCTATCGGAGACAGATACGCAGTATTTT.

The rearrangement links TRBV19 to TRBJ2-7, with TRBD1 matching over 9 bases. This CDR3 is 15 amino acids long. Germline values: CDR1 LNHDA, CDR2 SQIVND (reference sequence). V dropped 3 bases and J dropped 7; count of bases not matched to a gene: 10. CDR3 in amino acids: CASSIGPGQGGEQYF. In DNA, the CDR3 is TGTGCCAGTAGTATTGGTCCGGGACAGGGCGGTGAGCAGTACTTC. Full variable domain (rest looked up from reference TRBV19 and TRBJ2-7): DGGITQSPKYLFRKEGQNVTLSCEQNLNHDAMYWYRQDPGQGLRLIYYSQIVNDFQKGDIAEGYSVSREKKESFPLTVTSAQKNPTAFYLCASSIGPGQGGEQYFGPGTRLTVT.

The rearrangement links TRBV6-1 to TRBJ2-6; D is possibly TRBD2 (5 bases). The CDR3 is made up of 19 amino acids. Germline V gene sequence: CDR1 MNHNS, CDR2 SASEGT. Trimming stripped 3 bases from V and 4 bases from J, with 22 bases between. CDR3 amino acids: CASSDRSGGRQMGANVLTF. In nucleotides, the CDR3 is TGTGCCAGCAGTGATAGGTCGGGCGGGCGCCAAATGGGGGCCAACGTCCTGACTTTC.